This T cell receptor (beta chain) was profiled in a study of early T cells in non-severe SARS-CoV-2 infection. The germline V gene encodes CDR1 DFQATT and CDR2 SNEGSKA (reference sequence). Between the trimmed V and J ends, which lost 4 bases and 0 bases, there was a span of 13 bases. The CDR3 totals 16 residues. As part of library construction, unique molecular identifiers were attached to individual cDNA molecules. Each CDR3 protein gets one entry after TCRdb re-called the 5' RACE reads with MiXCR. The sample records fewer than 65,000 distinct CDR3 sequences, 4.5% to 7.5% being singletons. This TCR was sampled from an adult who was a healthcare worker with PCR-confirmed SARS-CoV-2 infection or an uninfected control (not recorded which). The chain has TRBV20-1 and TRBJ1-6; possibly TRBD1 for D (6 bases). Sample: whole blood, taken at baseline. CDR3 region: CSAIRDTSSYNSPLHF. Here the CDR3 DNA reads TGCAGTGCTATTCGGGACACAAGCTCCTATAATTCACCCCTCCACTTT.